Below are 26 T cell receptor beta chains sequenced from a single sample in a study of T-cell memory formation after mild COVID-19. TCRdb called the 5' RACE reads again in MiXCR, with one record for every CDR3 protein. There are some 210,000 distinct CDR3 sequences in the sample; around 25% occur only once, and 9.5% to 12% lies in the top ten. Sequenced: PBMCs or a T cell subset sorted from them (not recorded which). Receptor source: an adult woman who had mild COVID-19 (a few samples of this study predate the infection). Cell type and time point are not known.

This clonotype was seen a few times. V is TRBV12-3 or TRBV12-4 and J is TRBJ2-3, with D maybe TRBD2 (6 bases). The CDR3 runs to 15 residues. V lost 2 bases and J lost 4, with 13 bases in between. This chain's CDR3 is CASSLTSTGADTQYF. The CDR3 DNA reads as TGTGCCAGCAGTTTAACTAGCACCGGCGCAGATACGCAGTATTTT.

The genes are TRBV29-1 and TRBJ1-1; D not resolved. This CDR3 comprises 14 residues. Looked up from germline, CDR1 is SQVTM and CDR2 is ANQGSEA. Trimming took off 4 bases at V and 0 bases at J, with 12 bases between the two ends. Here the CDR3 DNA reads TGCAGCGTTGCCTGGACCGGGATGAACACTGAAGCTTTCTTT. This gives the protein CSVAWTGMNTEAFF.

The genes are TRBV6-5 and TRBJ2-1, with a tentative D call TRBD1 (5 bases). The ends were cut back, 9 bases at V and 12 bases at J, with 15 bases in the middle. The CDR3 is 11 residues long. Germline CDR1 is MNHEY and CDR2 is SVGAGI. The CDR3 loop is CASSRGPGQFF. The CDR3 coding sequence is TGTGCCAGTTCAAGGGGTCCAGGGCAGTTCTTC.

This clonotype was counted a single time. The V gene is TRBV18, the J gene TRBJ2-1; TRBD1 matches 10 bases. This CDR3 comprises 16 residues. Trimming removed 0 bases from V and 9 bases from J; junction bases left unmatched: 8. Germline V gives CDR1 KGHSH, CDR2 LQKENI. The chain's CDR3 is CASSPPFRDRGFEQFF. The CDR3 DNA is TGTGCCAGCTCACCACCGTTCAGGGACAGGGGTTTTGAGCAGTTCTTC.

The chain has TRBV15 and TRBJ2-7, with D unclear. The CDR3 spans 13 residues. Germline CDR1 and CDR2: LNHNV and YYDKDF (reference sequence). Trimming removed 0 bases from V and 6 bases from J, with 9 bases in between. CDR3 coding DNA: TGTGCCACCAGCAGAGATATTTCGGGCGAGCAGTACTTC. Protein product: CATSRDISGEQYF.

The chain links TRBV4-1 to TRBJ1-1; the D gene is possibly TRBD1 (5 bases). V lost 0 bases and J 7 bases, leaving 9 bases between the germline ends. CDR3 length: 13 amino acids. CDR1 is MGHRA and CDR2 is YSYEKL in the germline V gene. The CDR3 region has the DNA TGCGCCAGCAGCCAAGATGGGGCCAGTGAAGCTTTCTTT. Its protein product is CASSQDGASEAFF.

The chain carries TRBV10-3 and TRBJ2-7; TRBD1 agrees at 7 bases. V was pared by 4 bases and J by 2 bases, with 8 bases of the junction left unmatched. Germline CDR1 ENHRY, CDR2 SYGVKD. The CDR3 is 15 residues long. This CDR3 is CAISGRGQPTYEQYF. CDR3 in DNA: TGTGCCATCAGTGGAAGGGGACAGCCGACCTACGAGCAGTACTTC.

This clonotype was seen more than once but under ten times. The V and J genes are TRBV9 and TRBJ2-1; a possible D gene is TRBD2 (7 bases). The CDR3 has 16 residues. Trimming shortened V by 4 bases and J by 5 bases, and 19 bases separated the two germline ends. Germline V CDR1 and CDR2: SGDLS, YYNGEE. The CDR3 is CASSPPGGRADNEQFF. For the CDR3, the DNA is TGTGCCAGCAGCCCCCCCGGGGGGCGGGCCGACAATGAGCAGTTCTTC. Together with reference TRBV9 and TRBJ2-1, the CDR3 gives the full variable domain: DSGVTQTPKHLITATGQRVTLRCSPRSGDLSVYWYQQSLDQGLQFLIQYYNGEERAKGNILERFSAQQFPDLHSELNLSSLELGDSALYFCASSPPGGRADNEQFFGPGTRLTVL.

This chain joins TRBV19 and TRBJ2-7, with D possibly matching TRBD1 (6 bases). Germline values: CDR1 LNHDA, CDR2 SQIVND (reference sequence). This CDR3 is 14 amino acids long. The V end lost 3 bases, the J end lost 0 bases, and 9 bases lay between the germline ends. CDR3 in amino acids: CASSIRTVSYEQYF. Written as DNA, the CDR3 is TGTGCCAGTAGTATTCGGACAGTCTCCTACGAGCAGTACTTC.

This clonotype was counted between two and nine times. V usage is TRBV27 and J usage is TRBJ2-7; 7 positions match TRBD2. The CDR3 contains 13 residues. From germline, CDR1 is MNHEY and CDR2 SMNVEV (reference sequence). V lost 6 bases and J lost 3; bases outside the gene matches: 5. DNA of the CDR3: TGTGCCAGCAGGCTCGGGGGGAGCTACGAGCAGTACTTC. Translated, it gives CASRLGGSYEQYF.

The table lists this clonotype with a few counts. The chain is built from TRBV5-5 and TRBJ2-7; D unresolved. The CDR3 consists of 14 residues. Trimming left V 0 bases short and J 0 bases short, with 7 bases between. Germline values: CDR1 SGHKS, CDR2 YYEKEE (reference sequence). This CDR3 is CASSLEPSSYEQYF. CDR3 nucleotides: TGTGCCAGCAGCTTGGAACCTAGCTCCTACGAGCAGTACTTC.

The chain is built from TRBV30 and TRBJ2-2, with 8 bases lining up with TRBD1. The length of the CDR3 is 18 residues. The trim removed 1 base at V and 3 bases at J, leaving 13 bases unmatched. Germline V gene sequence: CDR1 GTSNPN, CDR2 SVGIG (reference sequence). The CDR3 sequence: CAWSGAPHQGADTGELFF. For the CDR3, the DNA is TGTGCCTGGAGTGGGGCCCCACACCAGGGGGCTGACACCGGGGAGCTGTTTTTT.

This clonotype has a handful of counts. This rearrangement joins TRBV5-1 to TRBJ2-1; possibly TRBD2 for D (5 bases). Deletions cut 3 bases from V and 8 bases from J, with 9 bases between. This CDR3 region has 12 residues. Germline assignment: CDR1 SGHRS and CDR2 YFSETQ. The CDR3 here is CASSYGVYEQFF. CDR3 nucleotides: TGCGCCAGCAGCTACGGGGTCTATGAGCAGTTCTTC. Full variable domain (rest looked up from reference TRBV5-1 and TRBJ2-1): KAGVTQTPRYLIKTRGQQVTLSCSPISGHRSVSWYQQTPGQGLQFLFEYFSETQRNKGNFPGRFSGRQFSNSRSEMNVSTLELGDSALYLCASSYGVYEQFFGPGTRLTVL.

J is TRBJ2-3 and V is TRBV6-2 or TRBV6-3; D is unclear. CDR3 length: 12 residues. Trimming shortened V by 5 bases and J by 5 bases, and 8 bases separated the two germline ends. Germline V lookup: CDR1 MNHEY, CDR2 SVGEGT. The CDR3 nucleotides are TGTGCCAGCAGTACCGTAATAGATACGCAGTATTTT. It specifies CASSTVIDTQYF.

This clonotype appeared a few times. The chain couples TRBV30 to TRBJ2-7; 9 bases match TRBD1. The CDR3 loop spans 14 amino acids. J was trimmed by 2 bases and V by 4 bases; bases with no gene match: 6. Germline lookup yields CDR1 GTSNPN and CDR2 SVGIG (reference sequence). For the CDR3, the DNA is TGTGCCTGGAAACCCGGGGACAGGGCCTACGAGCAGTACTTC. It is translated as CAWKPGDRAYEQYF.

The genes are TRBV6-4 and TRBJ2-1, with a weak D call TRBD2 (6 bases). The CDR3 sequence is 15 residues long. V lost 0 bases and J lost 6, with 12 bases in between. Germline CDR1 reads MRHNA; CDR2 reads SNTAGT. CDR3 in amino acids: CASSDSGGGRNEQFF. The CDR3 DNA follows: TGTGCCAGCAGTGACTCGGGGGGAGGACGCAATGAGCAGTTCTTC.

The chain couples TRBV6-5 to TRBJ2-1; 9 bases fit TRBD1. This CDR3 has 16 amino acids. Germline V gene lookup returns CDR1 MNHEY and CDR2 SVGAGI. J lost 6 bases, V lost 8 bases, and 14 bases had no gene match. CDR3 DNA: TGTGCCAGCTCCTTTACCGGGACAGGGAAAGGCAATGAGCAGTTCTTC. Translation: CASSFTGTGKGNEQFF.

This chain uses TRBV7-2 with TRBJ2-5, with no clear D. The V end lost 2 bases, the J end lost 0 bases, and 13 bases lay between the germline ends. Germline V CDR1 and CDR2: SGHTA, FQGNSA. This CDR3 is 16 amino acids long. The chain's CDR3 is CASSLNNRKYQETQYF. The DNA of the CDR3 is TGTGCCAGCAGCTTAAACAACAGAAAGTACCAAGAGACCCAGTACTTC.

Notes on this clonotype: Compared with germline, one end of the junction differs, possibly owing to a read error. J is TRBJ1-6 and V is TRBV9; D is perhaps TRBD1 (6 bases). This CDR3 spans 14 amino acids. Germline CDR1 SGDLS, CDR2 YYNGEE. The CDR3 loop is CARSVGQSNSPLHF. For the CDR3, the DNA is TGTGCCAGAAGCGTAGGACAGAGTAATTCACCCCTCCACTTT.

This clonotype was seen a few times. V gene TRBV5-1 combines with J gene TRBJ2-7; 8 bases fit TRBD1. The CDR3 has 19 amino acids. Germline CDR1 is SGHRS and CDR2 is YFSETQ. V lost 0 bases and J lost 2; bases outside the gene matches: 16. The CDR3 DNA sequence: TGCGCCAGCAGCTTGGCTTCCCGCGGCAGGGGGCGGGTCACCTACGAGCAGTACTTC. Its protein is CASSLASRGRGRVTYEQYF.

The gene calls are TRBV24-1 and TRBJ2-3; TRBD1 might be the D (6 bases). With 3 bases removed from V and 2 bases from J, the gap between germline ends came to 14 bases. The germline V gene has CDR1 KGHDR and CDR2 SFDVKD. The CDR3 extends over 16 amino acids. Here the CDR3 reads CATSDLQGTNTDTQYF. In DNA form, the CDR3 reads TGTGCCACCAGTGATCTCCAGGGGACGAACACAGATACGCAGTATTTT.

The table lists this clonotype with a few counts. The chain combines TRBV7-2 with TRBJ2-7; 9 bases are shared with TRBD2. The ends lost 6 bases at V and 0 bases at J; junction bases unmatched: 9. The germline CDR1 and CDR2 sequences are SGHTA and FQGNSA. The CDR3 runs 16 residues. CDR3 in amino acids: CASSFSGSGSSYEQYF. For the CDR3, the DNA is TGTGCCAGCAGTTTTAGCGGGAGTGGGAGCTCCTACGAGCAGTACTTC. The full variable domain, in which reference TRBV7-2 and TRBJ2-7 provide the parts outside the CDR3, is GAGVSQSPSNKVTEKGKDVELRCDPISGHTALYWYRQSLGQGLEFLIYFQGNSAPDKSGLPSDRFSAERTGGSVSTLTIQRTQQEDSAVYLCASSFSGSGSSYEQYFGPGTRLTVT.

This sequence joins TRBV4-2 and TRBJ1-2; D is unresolved. V lost 1 base and J lost 4, with 16 bases in between. CDR1 LGHNA and CDR2 YNFKEQ come from the germline V gene. The CDR3 loop spans 16 amino acids. DNA for the CDR3: TGTGCCAGCAGCCAAGGATCTGAGGGTCTGATCTATGGCTACACCTTC. It is translated as CASSQGSEGLIYGYTF.

This clonotype was counted between two and nine times. The chain uses TRBV20-1 and TRBJ2-3; D is unclear. Looked up from germline, CDR1 is DFQATT and CDR2 is SNEGSKA (reference sequence). V was clipped by 6 bases and J by 3 bases, with 7 bases between them. The CDR3 has 11 amino acids. The CDR3 loop is CSARSTDTQYF. The CDR3 DNA reads TGCAGTGCGAGGAGTACAGATACGCAGTATTTT.

V and J are TRBV10-3 and TRBJ2-5; 11 bases line up with TRBD1. CDR1 ENHRY and CDR2 SYGVKD come from the germline V gene. The CDR3 contains 16 residues. Trimming cost V 4 bases and J 5 bases; bases outside gene matches: 9. The CDR3 is CAISGTGGDLGETQYF. CDR3 coding DNA: TGTGCCATCAGTGGGACAGGGGGCGACCTAGGGGAGACCCAGTACTTC.

In this sample, this clonotype turned up many times. The chain recombines TRBV20-1 with TRBJ2-1; 11 bases fit TRBD2. Trimming cost V 5 bases and J 3 bases; bases outside gene matches: 6. Looked up from germline, CDR1 is DFQATT and CDR2 is SNEGSKA (reference sequence). The CDR3 covers 15 residues. The DNA for the CDR3 is TGCAGTGCTTACCTTAGCGGGAGGGTCTACAATGAGCAGTTCTTC. Translation gives CSAYLSGRVYNEQFF.